This T cell receptor beta chain is drawn from a study of blood T cell repertoires in COVID-19. About the study: COVID-19 samples, acute and convalescent, were from the United States, Italy and Spain. In each case, the material was cDNA or gDNA derived from T cells, B-cell-depleted T cells, or PBMCs.

In the authors' methods: Amplifying reference gene primers gave estimates of nucleated cell counts. Assay: immunoSEQ multiplex PCR; the TCRdb copy retains only in-frame clones and omits some. Clonal size and the V and J genes are those of that table, whereas D and trimming came from the DNA. This table holds about 340,000 clones, about 86% found once. The germline gives CDR1 MGHRA, CDR2 YSYEKL. Trimming shortened V by 2 bases and J by 2 bases, and 13 bases separated the two germline ends. The CDR3 consists of 16 residues. Material: peripheral blood. V usage is TRBV4-1 and J usage is TRBJ1-5; D gene unclear. The TCR comes from a man aged 25 to 45 with active or convalescent COVID-19. CDR3 nucleotide sequence: TGCGCCAGCAGCCAATTCGGACTCGGGGGCAATCAGCCCCAGCATTTT. It encodes CASSQFGLGGNQPQHF.